The clone carrying this T cell receptor beta chain was observed a handful of times. What it binds is unknown. TCRdb recomputed calls from the reads with MiXCR, one row per CDR3 protein. The table has about 900,000 distinct CDR3 sequences, approximately 32% seen once. This sample was included in a study of T cell repertoires in cytomegalovirus infection. This sequence was found in a human donor in good health (CMV status not recorded). Some clones in this sample may be carry-over from other donors' samples. This material consisted of cultured CD8+ T cells from PBMCs, taken from culture after CMV antigen stimulation.

DNA for the CDR3: TGTGCCAGCAGCCGGGGGGCCCTCTCCTACAATGAGCAGTTCTTC. Protein product: CASSRGALSYNEQFF. This sequence joins TRBV6-2 or TRBV6-3 and TRBJ2-1; TRBD2 might be the D (7 bases). The V gene's germline CDR1 is MNHEY and CDR2 SVGEGT. CDR3 length: 15 amino acids. The V end was cut by 6 bases, the J end by 0 bases, with 12 bases between.